A selection of T cell receptor beta chains follows, all from one sample in a study of blood T cell repertoires in COVID-19. Only in-frame clones appear in the TCRdb table, and some are missing; sequencing was by immunoSEQ multiplex PCR. This sample carries a few hundred thousand clones, 80% to 90% of them seen once, and the ten largest clones take 2.9%. Material for sequencing was peripheral blood. These receptors were taken from a man between 50 and 59 years old who had recovered from COVID-19. CDR3s include the opening cysteine and the closing phenylalanine or tryptophan. The order of the fields is J gene, V gene, clone size, D gene, CDR3 DNA, CDR3 protein. D genes are given only for firm matches. Clone sizes are given selectively: once, few, many, or a class where the clone is expanded.

j_gene: TRBJ2-3; v_gene: TRBV5-1; abundance: few; d_gene: -; CDR3nt: TGCGCCAGCAGCTCTTTTACTAGCACAGATACGCAGTATTTT; CDR3aa: CASSSFTSTDTQYF
j_gene: TRBJ2-3; v_gene: TRBV13; abundance: -; d_gene: -; CDR3nt: TGTGCCAGCAGCAAACTGACTCCTACAGATACGCAGTATTTT; CDR3aa: CASSKLTPTDTQYF
j_gene: TRBJ2-7; v_gene: TRBV28; abundance: -; d_gene: TRBD1; CDR3nt: TGTGCCAGCAGTAGCCCTGGACAGGGCCTCTCCTACGAGCAGTACTTC; CDR3aa: CASSSPGQGLSYEQYF
j_gene: TRBJ1-5; v_gene: TRBV10-3; abundance: -; d_gene: -; CDR3nt: TGTGCCATCAGTGAGAGGCAGGGAGGACAGCCCCAGCATTTT; CDR3aa: CAISERQGGQPQHF
j_gene: TRBJ2-3; v_gene: TRBV7-9; abundance: -; d_gene: -; CDR3nt: TGTGCCAGCAGCCTCACACTAGTCACAGATACGCAGTATTTT; CDR3aa: CASSLTLVTDTQYF
j_gene: TRBJ1-5; v_gene: TRBV19; abundance: -; d_gene: TRBD1; CDR3nt: TGTGCCAGTAGTATCATCGGGACAGGAGACCTCTATAGCAATCAGCCCCAGCATTTT; CDR3aa: CASSIIGTGDLYSNQPQHF
j_gene: TRBJ1-1; v_gene: TRBV12-5; abundance: -; d_gene: TRBD1; CDR3nt: TGTGCTAGTGGTCAAGGGGGCATCACTGAAGCTTTCTTT; CDR3aa: CASGQGGITEAFF
j_gene: TRBJ2-1; v_gene: TRBV5-1; abundance: -; d_gene: TRBD1; CDR3nt: TGCGCCAGCAGCTTGGCCCCAGGGGGCGTGAATGAGCAGTTCTTC; CDR3aa: CASSLAPGGVNEQFF
j_gene: TRBJ1-4; v_gene: TRBV4-1; abundance: -; d_gene: -; CDR3nt: TGCGCCAGCACCCCGGGAGCAAGTTATGAAAAACTGTTTTTT; CDR3aa: CASTPGASYEKLFF
j_gene: TRBJ2-2; v_gene: TRBV28; abundance: -; d_gene: -; CDR3nt: TGTGCCAGCAGCCCCCCGCTAGGTAGCTTTGGCACCGGGGAGCTGTTTTTT; CDR3aa: CASSPPLGSFGTGELFF
j_gene: TRBJ1-5; v_gene: TRBV5-1; abundance: -; d_gene: -; CDR3nt: TGCGCCAGCAGCTTGGCCGCAGATCAGCCCCAGCATTTT; CDR3aa: CASSLAADQPQHF
j_gene: TRBJ1-5; v_gene: TRBV18; abundance: -; d_gene: -; CDR3nt: TGTGCCAGCTCACCAGGCAGCGCAGGGGGCAATCAGCCCCAGCATTTT; CDR3aa: CASSPGSAGGNQPQHF
j_gene: TRBJ2-1; v_gene: TRBV19; abundance: -; d_gene: -; CDR3nt: TGTGCCAGTTCGTTCTCCTACAATGAGCAGTTCTTC; CDR3aa: CASSFSYNEQFF
j_gene: TRBJ2-7; v_gene: TRBV7-2; abundance: once; d_gene: -; CDR3nt: TGTGCCAGCAGCTTAGGAGGAGGCCGCGCAGGTTGGAACGAGCAGTACTTC; CDR3aa: CASSLGGGRAGWNEQYF
j_gene: TRBJ2-7; v_gene: TRBV7-9; abundance: -; d_gene: -; CDR3nt: TGTGCCAGCAGCTTAGGACAGAGTATCTCCTACGAGCAGTACTTC; CDR3aa: CASSLGQSISYEQYF
j_gene: TRBJ2-2; v_gene: TRBV5-1; abundance: once; d_gene: TRBD2; CDR3nt: TGCGCCAGCAGCTCGACAGCCCGGACTAGCGGGGAGCTGTTTTTT; CDR3aa: CASSSTARTSGELFF
j_gene: TRBJ2-1; v_gene: TRBV5-1; abundance: -; d_gene: TRBD1; CDR3nt: TGCGCCAGCAGCCTCCCCCGGACAGGGGGCATCTACAATGAGCAGTTCTTC; CDR3aa: CASSLPRTGGIYNEQFF
j_gene: TRBJ2-3; v_gene: TRBV4-2; abundance: -; d_gene: TRBD2; CDR3nt: TGTGCCAGCAGCCTTACTAGCGGGAGGACTAGCACAGATACGCAGTATTTT; CDR3aa: CASSLTSGRTSTDTQYF
j_gene: TRBJ2-3; v_gene: TRBV30; abundance: -; d_gene: -; CDR3nt: TGTGCCTGGAGGGCCCCCGGGCGGGTGGAGACGCAGTATTTT; CDR3aa: CAWRAPGRVETQYF
j_gene: TRBJ2-7; v_gene: TRBV2; abundance: once; d_gene: TRBD2; CDR3nt: TGTGCCAGCAGTGACACCCAGCGGGAGACCTACGAGCAGTACTTC; CDR3aa: CASSDTQRETYEQYF
j_gene: TRBJ1-5; v_gene: TRBV24-1; abundance: -; d_gene: -; CDR3nt: TGTGCCACCAGTGATTCAAAGGGGGGGGGTAATCAGCCCCAGCATTTT; CDR3aa: CATSDSKGGGNQPQHF
j_gene: TRBJ2-7; v_gene: TRBV3-1/TRBV3-2; abundance: -; d_gene: -; CDR3nt: TGTGCCAGCAGCCAAGCCAGTCTCTACGAGCAGTACTTC; CDR3aa: CASSQASLYEQYF
j_gene: TRBJ2-7; v_gene: TRBV9; abundance: -; d_gene: TRBD2; CDR3nt: TGTGCCAGCAGCTTGGGACTAGCGGGAGCTTACGAGCAGTACTTC; CDR3aa: CASSLGLAGAYEQYF
j_gene: TRBJ2-5; v_gene: TRBV30; abundance: few; d_gene: TRBD2; CDR3nt: TGTGCCTGGAGGAAGCCCGGGGGGTACCAAGAGACCCAGTACTTC; CDR3aa: CAWRKPGGYQETQYF
j_gene: TRBJ1-6; v_gene: TRBV27; abundance: few; d_gene: TRBD1; CDR3nt: TGTGCCAGCAGTCTTAGACAGGGCGGGAATAATTCACCCCTCCACTTT; CDR3aa: CASSLRQGGNNSPLHF
j_gene: TRBJ1-6; v_gene: TRBV19; abundance: -; d_gene: TRBD1; CDR3nt: TGTGCCAGTAAAGGCTCGGACAGGGGTTATTCACCCCTCCACTTT; CDR3aa: CASKGSDRGYSPLHF
j_gene: TRBJ2-7; v_gene: TRBV6-5; abundance: once; d_gene: -; CDR3nt: TGTGCCAGCAGTACCATAGGGGGGGGGTACGAGCAGTACTTC; CDR3aa: CASSTIGGGYEQYF
j_gene: TRBJ2-5; v_gene: TRBV5-1; abundance: -; d_gene: TRBD2; CDR3nt: TGCGCCACCCGACTAGCCCCTCCATCGGAGACCCAGTACTTC; CDR3aa: CATRLAPPSETQYF
j_gene: TRBJ1-5; v_gene: TRBV28; abundance: -; d_gene: TRBD1; CDR3nt: TGTGCCAGCAGTTCCACAGGGGGCTACAATCAGCCCCAGCATTTT; CDR3aa: CASSSTGGYNQPQHF
j_gene: TRBJ1-6; v_gene: TRBV7-8; abundance: -; d_gene: -; CDR3nt: TGTGCCAGCAGCTTAGAGCGTGGAGGTCGTAATTCACCCCTCCACTTT; CDR3aa: CASSLERGGRNSPLHF
j_gene: TRBJ1-5; v_gene: TRBV7-2; abundance: -; d_gene: -; CDR3nt: TGTGCCAGCAGCTTAGGTGGGAAACAGGGCAATCAGCCCCAGCATTTT; CDR3aa: CASSLGGKQGNQPQHF
j_gene: TRBJ2-4; v_gene: TRBV30; abundance: -; d_gene: -; CDR3nt: TGTGCCTGGAGTAAGGGACTAGCCAAAAACATTCAGTACTTC; CDR3aa: CAWSKGLAKNIQYF
j_gene: TRBJ2-1; v_gene: TRBV19; abundance: -; d_gene: TRBD1; CDR3nt: TGTGCCAGTAGTATTGACAGGGCCCCCTACAATGAGCAGTTCTTC; CDR3aa: CASSIDRAPYNEQFF
j_gene: TRBJ2-1; v_gene: TRBV12-5; abundance: -; d_gene: TRBD2; CDR3nt: TGTGCTAGTGCTTCTAGCGGGAGGGTCTCCTACAATGAGCAGTTCTTC; CDR3aa: CASASSGRVSYNEQFF
j_gene: TRBJ1-2; v_gene: TRBV11-2; abundance: -; d_gene: TRBD1; CDR3nt: TGTGCCAGCAGCTCGGGACAGGGGGATGGCTACACCTTC; CDR3aa: CASSSGQGDGYTF